The 5 T cell receptor beta chains below come from one sample, sequenced in a study of blood T cell repertoires in COVID-19. Profiling relied on immunoSEQ multiplex PCR, and the TCRdb table lists in-frame clones only, not all of them. The sample records about 160,000 clones, 78% being singletons. Sequences were obtained from peripheral blood. These receptors came from a woman older than 75 with acute or convalescent COVID-19.

This clone was picked up a small number of times. The V call is TRBV18, the J call TRBJ2-1, with D possibly TRBD1 on 5 matching bases. This CDR3 comprises 18 residues. Trimming stripped 2 bases from V and 1 base from J, with 18 bases between. Germline loops: CDR1 KGHSH, CDR2 LQKENI. The CDR3 loop reads CASSPAINRGLSYNEQFF. CDR3 in DNA: TGTGCCAGCTCACCAGCAATCAATAGGGGCCTATCCTACAATGAGCAGTTCTTC.

This clone occurred once. This chain joins TRBV5-4 and TRBJ2-2, with a possible D match to TRBD1 (7 bases). In germline, CDR1 is SGHNT, CDR2 YYREEE (reference sequence). This CDR3 has 16 amino acids. Trimming removed 5 bases from V and 3 bases from J, with 17 bases in between. CDR3: CASSPKGAGYTGELFF. The CDR3, as DNA: TGTGCCAGCAGTCCGAAGGGGGCGGGGTACACCGGGGAGCTGTTTTTT.

The chain uses TRBV7-6 and TRBJ2-1; D possibly corresponds to TRBD2 (6 bases). Germline assignment: CDR1 SGHVS and CDR2 FNYEAQ. The CDR3 sequence is 16 residues long. V shed 5 bases and J shed 0 bases, with 14 bases lying between them. The CDR3 protein is CASSPGAGSSYNEQFF. The CDR3 bases are TGTGCCAGCAGCCCCGGGGCCGGGAGCTCCTACAATGAGCAGTTCTTC.

V usage is TRBV4-1 and J usage is TRBJ1-2, with D possibly being TRBD1 (5 bases). V lost 1 base, J lost 0 bases, and 9 bases lay in between. This CDR3 has 15 amino acids. Per germline, CDR1 MGHRA and CDR2 YSYEKL. The CDR3 here is CASSQGSGANYGYTF. The CDR3 DNA is TGCGCCAGCAGCCAAGGGTCGGGGGCTAACTATGGCTACACCTTC.

This chain uses TRBV5-4 with TRBJ2-3, with TRBD1 identical over 8 bases. The CDR3 consists of 15 residues. Germline CDR1 SGHNT, CDR2 YYREEE (reference sequence). Trimming at V came to 0 bases and at J to 6 bases, leaving 6 bases not matched to a gene. The CDR3 bases are TGTGCCAGCAGCTTGGGACAGGGGAGGCGGGATACGCAGTATTTT. Protein: CASSLGQGRRDTQYF.